The 7 T cell receptor beta chains given below trace back to one sample, sequenced in a study of radiation and T cells in renal cell carcinoma. TCRdb keeps only in-frame clones here, not all; method: immunoSEQ multiplex PCR. This sample has some 150,000 clones, with roughly 83% found just once. Time point reported: baseline pretreatment blood. Treatment given: 15 Gy SBRT to primary tumor, nephrectomy 4 weeks later. The material sequenced was blood, taken from a patient whose treatment included radiotherapy and nephrectomy. Source of these receptors: a woman between 50 and 59 years old with renal cell carcinoma.

The chain recombines TRBV4-2 with TRBJ2-1; D perhaps matches TRBD1 (6 bases). The V and J ends lost 0 bases and 9 bases respectively, with 9 bases between them. The CDR3 is 13 amino acids. Germline V lookup: CDR1 LGHNA, CDR2 YNFKEQ. In nucleotides, the CDR3 is TGTGCCAGCAGCCAAGATTGGGGGCGTGAGCAGTTCTTC. Its protein is CASSQDWGREQFF.

V usage is TRBV7-9 and J usage is TRBJ2-2; 9 bases match TRBD2. This CDR3 is 16 amino acids long. Germline V gene lookup returns CDR1 SEHNR and CDR2 FQNEAQ (reference sequence). Losses at the gene ends were 5 bases for V and 5 bases for J; bases not matched to a gene: 9. CDR3 in amino acids: CASSLSGRTLTGELFF. DNA for the CDR3: TGTGCCAGCAGCCTGAGCGGGAGGACTTTGACCGGGGAGCTGTTTTTT.

The chain links TRBV5-4 to TRBJ2-3; TRBD1 agrees at 11 bases. CDR1 SGHNT and CDR2 YYREEE come from the germline V gene (reference sequence). CDR3 length: 13 amino acids. V was pared by 6 bases and J by 5 bases, with 2 bases of the junction left unmatched. This CDR3 reads CASKGTGGDTQYF. The CDR3 nucleotides are TGTGCCAGCAAAGGGACAGGGGGAGATACGCAGTATTTT.

The chain employs TRBV9 and TRBJ2-5, with 7 bases that match TRBD2. The trim removed 0 bases at V and 5 bases at J, leaving 10 bases unmatched. Germline V gives CDR1 SGDLS, CDR2 YYNGEE. This CDR3 has 16 residues. CDR3 DNA: TGTGCCAGCAGCGTAGCTACAGGACTAGGCGGGGAGACCCAGTACTTC. Its protein is CASSVATGLGGETQYF.

The chain employs TRBV6-5 and TRBJ2-7; 7 bases map to TRBD2. The germline gives CDR1 MNHEY, CDR2 SVGAGI. This CDR3 has 15 residues. The J segment lost 4 bases and the V segment lost 6 bases, leaving 12 bases of the junction unmatched. Here the CDR3 DNA reads TGTGCCAGCAGGTCTCCTTCGCGGGAGCTTTACGAGCAGTACTTC. Its protein is CASRSPSRELYEQYF.

This chain uses TRBV9 with TRBJ2-7, with unresolved D. Germline V gene sequence: CDR1 SGDLS, CDR2 YYNGEE. The V gene lost 2 bases and the J gene lost 2 bases, with 11 bases spanning the gap. The CDR3 spans 14 residues. The CDR3 here is CASSVSTTTYEQYF. CDR3 DNA: TGTGCCAGCAGCGTGTCCACTACCACCTACGAGCAGTACTTC.

CDR3 in DNA: TGTGCCAGTAGCCAACAGAGAAGCTCCTATAATTCACCCCTCCACTTT. It is translated as CASSQQRSSYNSPLHF. The chain links TRBV19 to TRBJ1-6, with unresolved D. From germline, CDR1 is LNHDA and CDR2 SQIVND (reference sequence). V shed 6 bases and J shed 0 bases, with 12 bases lying between them. The CDR3 is made up of 16 amino acids.